The 7 T cell receptor beta chains listed next were all sequenced from one sample in a study of OX40 agonist ivuxolimab in advanced cancers. Clones were read by immunoSEQ multiplex PCR, and TCRdb kept only the in-frame ones, dropping some. The top ten hold about 0.5% of the sample, which has 80,000 to 100,000 clones, around nine tenths seen once. The source material was CD4+ or CD8+ T cells sorted from blood, sampled in a trial of the OX40 agonist ivuxolimab. The receptors were sampled from an adult with an advanced solid tumor such as melanoma, head and neck, liver or kidney cancer.

The chain couples TRBV12-5 to TRBJ1-1; tentative D call: TRBD1 (5 bases). From germline, CDR1 is LGHNT and CDR2 FRNRAP. CDR3 length: 14 residues. V was pared by 1 base and J by 1 base, with 7 bases between. CDR3 protein: CASGLDDRNTEAFF. The CDR3, as DNA: TGTGCTAGTGGTTTGGACGACAGGAACACTGAAGCTTTCTTT.

J is TRBJ2-7 and V is TRBV6-1, with 11 nucleotides matching TRBD1. The CDR3 sequence is 16 residues long. J lost 3 bases, V lost 2 bases, and 6 bases had no gene match. Germline values: CDR1 MNHNS, CDR2 SASEGT. CDR3 DNA: TGTGCCAGCAGTGAATGGGGACAGGGGGTACGCTACGAGCAGTACTTC. Translated, it gives CASSEWGQGVRYEQYF.

The chain uses TRBV4-1 and TRBJ2-5, with D maybe TRBD1 (6 bases). CDR3 size: 17 residues. Germline CDR1 and CDR2: MGHRA and YSYEKL. V was clipped by 2 bases and J by 4 bases, with 20 bases between them. The CDR3, as DNA: TGCGCCAGCAGCCAACAAAAGGGGGTGATTTTGGGAGAGACCCAGTACTTC. Its translation: CASSQQKGVILGETQYF.

Of note for this clone: Distinct nucleotide sequences in the sample also encode this CDR3. CDR3 amino acids: CATSRDLAKNIQYF. DNA of the CDR3: TGTGCCACCAGCAGAGACCTAGCCAAAAACATTCAGTACTTC. The chain has TRBV15 and TRBJ2-4; no clear D gene. Germline CDR1 is LNHNV and CDR2 is YYDKDF (reference sequence). The CDR3 extends over 14 amino acids. V was trimmed by 0 bases and J by 0 bases, leaving 3 bases between them.

This chain links TRBV4-1 with TRBJ1-2, with 10 bases matching TRBD1. The CDR3 has 16 residues. Trimming at V came to 0 bases and at J to 4 bases, leaving 5 bases not matched to a gene. Germline values: CDR1 MGHRA, CDR2 YSYEKL. CDR3 in DNA: TGCGCCAGCAGCCAAGAGGGACAGGGGTTCCCCTATGGCTACACCTTC. Amino acids: CASSQEGQGFPYGYTF.

The rearrangement uses TRBV6-6 and TRBJ2-7, with TRBD1 matching 7 bases. The length of the CDR3 is 15 residues. Germline CDR1 MNHNY, CDR2 SVGAGI (reference sequence). The V segment lost 4 bases and the J segment 3 bases; nucleotides outside the gene matches: 9. CDR3 amino acids: CASSSTGENHYEQYF. The CDR3 bases are TGTGCCAGCAGTTCAACAGGGGAGAATCACTACGAGCAGTACTTC.

This clone was counted a single time. The chain couples TRBV6-4 to TRBJ2-6; unclear D gene. Trimming left V 0 bases short and J 0 bases short, with 6 bases between. In germline, CDR1 is MRHNA, CDR2 SNTAGT. The CDR3 has 16 residues. For the CDR3, the DNA is TGTGCCAGCAGTGACTCGTCGCGCTCTGGGGCCAACGTCCTGACTTTC. Encoded protein: CASSDSSRSGANVLTF.